Listed below are T cell receptor beta chains from one sample, sequenced in a study of T cell responses to AZD1222 COVID-19 vaccine. Assay: immunoSEQ multiplex PCR; the TCRdb copy retains only in-frame clones and omits some. The table lists over 65,000 clones, over 80% of them singletons. The source material was peripheral blood, sampled on day 0 of AZD1222 vaccination. The receptors were gathered from an adult in good health. Each CDR3 is given with its conserved first and last residue. The order of the fields is J gene, D gene, V gene, clone size, CDR3 DNA, CDR3 protein. D genes are given only for firm matches. Expanded clones get a size class; other rows say once, few or many, or leave the size out.

J: TRBJ2-7; D: NA; V: TRBV5-4; size: once; DNA: TGTGCCAGCAGCCTTGGGGGCGGACGTTACGAGCAGTACTTC; CDR3: CASSLGGGRYEQYF
J: TRBJ1-3; D: NA; V: TRBV7-7; size: once; DNA: TGTGCTAGCAGCCCAAGAGTAGGTCTCTCTGGAAACACCATATATTTT; CDR3: CASSPRVGLSGNTIYF
J: TRBJ2-6; D: NA; V: TRBV3-1/TRBV3-2; size: once; DNA: TGTGCCAGCAGCCAAGAGGGCCGAGGGGCTGGGGCCAACGTCCTGACTTTC; CDR3: CASSQEGRGAGANVLTF
J: TRBJ2-7; D: TRBD2; V: TRBV10-3; size: NA; DNA: TGTGCCATCAGTGATGCCCCCGCTACTAGCGACGCGTACTTC; CDR3: CAISDAPATSDAYF
J: TRBJ1-2; D: TRBD1; V: TRBV5-1; size: NA; DNA: TGCGCCAGCAGCACCAACAGGGACCCAGGGGGGGGCTACACCTTC; CDR3: CASSTNRDPGGGYTF
J: TRBJ2-7; D: TRBD1; V: TRBV6-5; size: NA; DNA: TGTGCCAGCGAGAGTACCGGGACAGCGGTAAGGCAGCAGTACTTC; CDR3: CASESTGTAVRQQYF
J: TRBJ1-1; D: NA; V: TRBV28; size: NA; DNA: TGTGCCAGCAGCGAAGCGCAGGGGATGGCTTTCTTT; CDR3: CASSEAQGMAFF
J: TRBJ1-2; D: NA; V: TRBV2; size: once; DNA: TGTGCCAGCAGTCGAGAAAGGACAGAATATGGCTACACCTTC; CDR3: CASSRERTEYGYTF
J: TRBJ2-3; D: NA; V: TRBV12-5; size: NA; DNA: TGTGCTAGTGGTTTCCACCGGGCTCCGGGACCCAACACAGATACGCAGTATTTT; CDR3: CASGFHRAPGPNTDTQYF
J: TRBJ1-5; D: NA; V: TRBV7-9; size: NA; DNA: TGTGCCAGCAGCCTAGGGGGTTATAGCAATCAGCCCCAGCATTTT; CDR3: CASSLGGYSNQPQHF
J: TRBJ1-5; D: NA; V: TRBV19; size: NA; DNA: TGTGCCAGTAGTAATATGGCTGTTCAGCCCCAGCATTTT; CDR3: CASSNMAVQPQHF
J: TRBJ2-3; D: NA; V: TRBV19; size: few; DNA: TGTGCCAGTAGTATAGATCCGTGGAGCAGTTCCGTTGCCGGCACGCAGTATTTT; CDR3: CASSIDPWSSSVAGTQYF
J: TRBJ1-1; D: NA; V: TRBV27; size: NA; DNA: TGTGCCAGCAGGACAGATAACACAGGGAACACTGAAGCTTTCTTT; CDR3: CASRTDNTGNTEAFF
J: TRBJ1-1; D: NA; V: TRBV6-5; size: NA; DNA: TGTGCCAGCAGCCTCTCGGGCCTGAACACTGAAGCTTTCTTT; CDR3: CASSLSGLNTEAFF
J: TRBJ2-2; D: NA; V: TRBV9; size: NA; DNA: TGTGCCAGCAGCGTTCTAGGGGAAGGGCCCGGGGAGCTGTTTTTT; CDR3: CASSVLGEGPGELFF
J: TRBJ2-7; D: NA; V: TRBV30; size: NA; DNA: TGTGCCTGGACCGCCAAGGGAGTCTACTACGAGCAGTACTTC; CDR3: CAWTAKGVYYEQYF
J: TRBJ1-2; D: NA; V: TRBV6-5; size: NA; DNA: TGTGCCAGCAGTTCCGATGACGGCCCCTATGGCTACACCTTC; CDR3: CASSSDDGPYGYTF
J: TRBJ1-6; D: NA; V: TRBV27; size: NA; DNA: TGTGCCAGCAGTTCCGGAACCAGGTCACCCCTCCACTTT; CDR3: CASSSGTRSPLHF
J: TRBJ2-7; D: NA; V: TRBV5-1; size: few; DNA: TGCGCCAGCAGCTTGGTTGCTTGGGGCCACGAGCAGTACTTC; CDR3: CASSLVAWGHEQYF
J: TRBJ2-2; D: TRBD2; V: TRBV9; size: NA; DNA: TGTGCCAGCAGCGTAAGGACTAGCGGGGGGAACACCGGGGAGCTGTTTTTT; CDR3: CASSVRTSGGNTGELFF
J: TRBJ2-2; D: NA; V: TRBV7-3; size: NA; DNA: TGTGCCAGCAGCTTACTCGGCAGGGACACCGGGGAGCTGTTTTTT; CDR3: CASSLLGRDTGELFF
J: TRBJ1-1; D: NA; V: TRBV27; size: NA; DNA: TGTGCCAGCAGTCTAAGGCCCCTAGCGAACACTGAAGCTTTCTTT; CDR3: CASSLRPLANTEAFF
J: TRBJ1-1; D: NA; V: TRBV7-9; size: once; DNA: TGTGCCAGCAGCTTAGGATTTGGGTGGGGAGCTTTCTTT; CDR3: CASSLGFGWGAFF
J: TRBJ1-2; D: NA; V: TRBV28; size: NA; DNA: TGTGCCAGCAGTTCCTTCTTTGGCTACACCTTC; CDR3: CASSSFFGYTF
J: TRBJ2-3; D: TRBD2; V: TRBV11-2; size: NA; DNA: TGTGCCAGCAGCGATCTGACTAGCTTGGCAGATACGCAGTATTTT; CDR3: CASSDLTSLADTQYF
J: TRBJ2-1; D: NA; V: TRBV30; size: NA; DNA: TGTGCCTGGAGTTCAGGGAGGGGGTCCTACAATGAGCAGTTCTTC; CDR3: CAWSSGRGSYNEQFF
J: TRBJ1-3; D: NA; V: TRBV11-2; size: NA; DNA: TGTGCCAGCAGCTCAGGGACAAACTCTGGAAACACCATATATTTT; CDR3: CASSSGTNSGNTIYF
J: TRBJ2-4; D: NA; V: TRBV9; size: NA; DNA: TGTGCCAGCAGCGTAGCGTCTACTTTGGGAAACATTCAGTACTTC; CDR3: CASSVASTLGNIQYF
J: TRBJ2-2; D: NA; V: TRBV7-3; size: NA; DNA: TGTGCCAGCAGCTTTTCCGGGAAGCTGTTTTTT; CDR3: CASSFSGKLFF
J: TRBJ1-2; D: TRBD1; V: TRBV24-1; size: NA; DNA: TGTGCCACCAGTGATCCGGGACAGGGAGATGGCTACACCTTC; CDR3: CATSDPGQGDGYTF
J: TRBJ1-1; D: NA; V: TRBV29-1; size: NA; DNA: TGCAGCGTTGTAGGTGGGAACACTGAAGCTTTCTTT; CDR3: CSVVGGNTEAFF
J: TRBJ1-1; D: NA; V: TRBV13; size: NA; DNA: TGTGCCAGCCGCGAAGGAGGCGATGGGACTGAAGCTTTCTTT; CDR3: CASREGGDGTEAFF
J: TRBJ2-7; D: TRBD1; V: TRBV28; size: NA; DNA: TGTGCCAGCAGTTTAGGGACAGGACAGTCCTACGAGCAGTACTTC; CDR3: CASSLGTGQSYEQYF
J: TRBJ1-3; D: NA; V: TRBV7-9; size: NA; DNA: TGTGCCAGCAGCTTCGTCACAGGGCCTGAATCTGGAAACACCATATATTTT; CDR3: CASSFVTGPESGNTIYF
J: TRBJ2-7; D: TRBD2; V: TRBV7-6; size: NA; DNA: TGTGCCAGCAGCCCTAATAGCGGGGGGGCACTCGAGCAGTACTTC; CDR3: CASSPNSGGALEQYF
J: TRBJ2-5; D: NA; V: TRBV2; size: NA; DNA: TGTGCCAGAAAGAACCAAGAGACCCAGTACTTC; CDR3: CARKNQETQYF
J: TRBJ2-5; D: NA; V: TRBV3-1/TRBV3-2; size: NA; DNA: TGTGCCAGCAGCCAACTCTTAGCGGTTCAAGAGACCCAGTACTTC; CDR3: CASSQLLAVQETQYF
J: TRBJ1-5; D: NA; V: TRBV6-5; size: NA; DNA: TGTGCCAGCAGTTACCACGCCGGCGATCAGCCCCAGCATTTT; CDR3: CASSYHAGDQPQHF
J: TRBJ2-7; D: NA; V: TRBV6-1; size: NA; DNA: TGTGCCAGCAGTGAAGGATCAGTTATTAATCTCTACGAGCAGTACTTC; CDR3: CASSEGSVINLYEQYF
J: TRBJ2-5; D: TRBD1; V: TRBV7-9; size: NA; DNA: TGTGCCAGCAGCTTACCTCCCCTGGGACAGGGGCGCCAAGAGACCCAGTACTTC; CDR3: CASSLPPLGQGRQETQYF
J: TRBJ2-7; D: TRBD1; V: TRBV7-9; size: once; DNA: TGTGCCAGCAGCTTTGGCGAGGGGGCTTTCGACGAGCAGTACTTC; CDR3: CASSFGEGAFDEQYF
J: TRBJ1-2; D: TRBD1; V: TRBV2; size: once; DNA: TGTGCCAGCAGTCCTGACAACAGGGGAGGCTATGGCTACACCTTC; CDR3: CASSPDNRGGYGYTF
J: TRBJ1-2; D: NA; V: TRBV3-1/TRBV3-2; size: NA; DNA: TGTGCCAGCAGCCAAGACATGGGGGCAGAAGGCTACACCTTC; CDR3: CASSQDMGAEGYTF
J: TRBJ2-2; D: NA; V: TRBV11-2; size: NA; DNA: TGTGCCAGCAGCTCAACAGGGAGAGGAACCGGGGAGCTGTTTTTT; CDR3: CASSSTGRGTGELFF
J: TRBJ2-3; D: TRBD2; V: TRBV4-2; size: NA; DNA: TGTGCCAGCAGCCAATCTAGCGGGGGGAACACAGATACGCAGTATTTT; CDR3: CASSQSSGGNTDTQYF
J: TRBJ1-2; D: TRBD1; V: TRBV6-5; size: NA; DNA: TGTGCCAGCAGACCAGACAGGGACAGAGGCTACACCTTC; CDR3: CASRPDRDRGYTF
J: TRBJ1-2; D: NA; V: TRBV19; size: once; DNA: TGTGCCAGTAGTATCATGGGTTCTGGAGGCTACACCTTC; CDR3: CASSIMGSGGYTF
J: TRBJ1-1; D: NA; V: TRBV6-5; size: NA; DNA: TGTGCCAGCATCCGGGGAGGGACTGAAGCTTTCTTT; CDR3: CASIRGGTEAFF
J: TRBJ1-5; D: NA; V: TRBV9; size: few; DNA: TGTGCCAGCAGCCTCTCAGGACAGCCATATCAGCCCCAGCATTTT; CDR3: CASSLSGQPYQPQHF
J: TRBJ1-2; D: NA; V: TRBV29-1; size: NA; DNA: TGCAGCGCTAGGGACCTCGCTAACTATGGCTACACCTTC; CDR3: CSARDLANYGYTF
J: TRBJ1-1; D: NA; V: TRBV6-5; size: NA; DNA: TGTGCCAGCAGAAAAGAGGGGTCAATGGCTGAAGCTTTCTTT; CDR3: CASRKEGSMAEAFF
J: TRBJ2-1; D: NA; V: TRBV19; size: few; DNA: TGTGCCAGTAGTATAAGGACAAGAGACAATGAGCAGTTCTTC; CDR3: CASSIRTRDNEQFF
J: TRBJ2-5; D: NA; V: TRBV5-1; size: NA; DNA: TGCGCCAGCAGCTTGGAGGGCCGGGAGACCCAGTACTTC; CDR3: CASSLEGRETQYF